The clone carrying this TCR beta chain was seen ten or more times. The antigen is not known. The sample originates from a study of identical twins. Study findings and constraints: Analyses of zero insertions could be partly confounded by invariant MAIT and iNKT cells. Fewer insertions were carried by abundant cord blood beta clonotypes, but none was seen in memory repertoires. With beta out-of-frame sequences, excess sharing by twins was weaker. The models gave estimates that fell short of the out-of-frame TCR alpha sharing seen in monozygotic twins.

CDR3 size: 16 residues. V lost 0 bases and J lost 0, with 10 bases in between. The germline CDR1 and CDR2 sequences are ENHRY and SYGVKD. TCRdb reprocessed the 5' RACE reads with MiXCR, giving one entry per CDR3 protein. The repertoire holds more than 1.5 million distinct CDR3 sequences, with about 31% as singletons. The sample comprised cord blood. The receptor was isolated from a newborn girl in good health. The V gene is TRBV10-3, the J gene TRBJ2-3; either TRBD1 or TRBD2 may supply D (6 bases each). CDR3 in DNA: TGTGCCATCAGTGAGTCGGGGGGCACTAGCACAGATACGCAGTATTTT. It encodes CAISESGGTSTDTQYF.